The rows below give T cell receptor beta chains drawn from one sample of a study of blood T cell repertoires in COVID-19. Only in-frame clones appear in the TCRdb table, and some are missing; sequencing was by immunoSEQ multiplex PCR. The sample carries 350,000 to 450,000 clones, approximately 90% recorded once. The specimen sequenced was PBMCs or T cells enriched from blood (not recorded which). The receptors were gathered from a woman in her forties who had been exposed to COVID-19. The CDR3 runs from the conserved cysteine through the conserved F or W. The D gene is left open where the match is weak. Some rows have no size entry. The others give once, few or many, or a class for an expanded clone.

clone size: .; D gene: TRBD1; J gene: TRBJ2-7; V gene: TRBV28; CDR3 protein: CASRTGPTYEQYF; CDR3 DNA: TGTGCCAGCAGGACAGGGCCGACCTACGAGCAGTACTTC
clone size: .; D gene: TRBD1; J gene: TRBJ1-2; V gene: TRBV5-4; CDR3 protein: CASSLAGTVIYGYTF; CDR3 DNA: TGTGCCAGCAGCTTGGCCGGGACAGTCATCTATGGCTACACCTTC
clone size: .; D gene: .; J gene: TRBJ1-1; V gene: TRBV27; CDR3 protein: CASSLAVWDTEAFF; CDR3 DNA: TGTGCCAGCAGTTTAGCGGTCTGGGACACTGAAGCTTTCTTT
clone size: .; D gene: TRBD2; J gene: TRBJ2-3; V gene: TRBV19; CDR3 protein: CASSIRGLAGDTDTQYF; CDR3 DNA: TGTGCCAGTAGTATCCGGGGACTAGCGGGAGACACAGATACGCAGTATTTT
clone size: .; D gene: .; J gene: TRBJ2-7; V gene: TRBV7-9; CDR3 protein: CASSPLGEELEEQYF; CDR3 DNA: TGTGCCAGCAGCCCCTTGGGAGAGGAACTGGAAGAGCAGTACTTC
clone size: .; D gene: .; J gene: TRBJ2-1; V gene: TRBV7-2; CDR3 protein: CASSFSGLGGNEQFF; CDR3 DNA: TGTGCCAGCAGCTTCTCGGGACTTGGTGGAAATGAGCAGTTCTTC
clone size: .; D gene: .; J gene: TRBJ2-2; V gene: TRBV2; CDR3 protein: CASSAGPNTGELFF; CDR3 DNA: TGTGCCAGCAGCGCGGGTCCCAACACCGGGGAGCTGTTTTTT
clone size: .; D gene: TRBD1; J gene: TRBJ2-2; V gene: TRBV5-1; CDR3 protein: CASSWGTGRVAGELFF; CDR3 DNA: TGCGCCAGCAGCTGGGGGACAGGGCGTGTAGCCGGGGAGCTGTTTTTT
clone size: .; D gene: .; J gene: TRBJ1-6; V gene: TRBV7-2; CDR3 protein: CASSLVRYNSPLHF; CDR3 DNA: TGTGCCAGCAGCTTAGTCAGATATAATTCACCCCTCCACTTT
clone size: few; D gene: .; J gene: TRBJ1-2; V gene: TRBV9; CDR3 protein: CASSAWGPSRYGYTF; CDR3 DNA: TGTGCCAGCAGCGCCTGGGGCCCGAGCCGCTATGGCTACACCTTC
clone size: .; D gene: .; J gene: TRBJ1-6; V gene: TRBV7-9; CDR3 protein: CASSFTGGANSPLHF; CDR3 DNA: TGTGCCAGCAGCTTTACTGGGGGGGCAAATTCACCCCTCCACTTT
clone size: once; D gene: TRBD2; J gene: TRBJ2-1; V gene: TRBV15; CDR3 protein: CATSRVGTSSDEQFF; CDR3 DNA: TGTGCCACCAGCAGGGTAGGGACTAGCTCAGATGAGCAGTTCTTC
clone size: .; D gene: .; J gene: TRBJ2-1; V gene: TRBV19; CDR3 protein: CASRSQAYNEQFF; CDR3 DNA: TGTGCCAGTAGGAGCCAGGCCTACAATGAGCAGTTCTTC
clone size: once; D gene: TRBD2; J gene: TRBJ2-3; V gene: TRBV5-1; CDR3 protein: CASSLEAGGFTDTQYF; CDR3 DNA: TGCGCCAGCAGCTTGGAAGCGGGGGGGTTCACAGATACGCAGTATTTT
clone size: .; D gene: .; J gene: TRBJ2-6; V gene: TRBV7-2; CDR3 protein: CASSAGGAGANVLTF; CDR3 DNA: TGTGCCAGCAGCGCTGGGGGGGCCGGGGCCAACGTCCTGACTTTC
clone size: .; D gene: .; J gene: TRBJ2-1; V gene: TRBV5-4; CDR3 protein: CASSLEGPAPGVF; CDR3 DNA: TGTGCCAGCAGCTTGGAGGGCCCCGCTCCCGGGGTCTTC
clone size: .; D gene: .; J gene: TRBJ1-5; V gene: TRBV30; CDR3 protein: CALGRGGTNQPQHF; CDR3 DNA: TGTGCCTTGGGCCGGGGGGGGACAAATCAGCCCCAGCATTTT
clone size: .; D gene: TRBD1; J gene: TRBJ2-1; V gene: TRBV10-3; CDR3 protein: CAAGTGGYNEQFF; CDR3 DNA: TGTGCCGCCGGGACAGGAGGATACAATGAGCAGTTCTTC
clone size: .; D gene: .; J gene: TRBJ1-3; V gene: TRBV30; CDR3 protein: CAWSVTSGNTIYF; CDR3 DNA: TGTGCCTGGAGTGTAACGAGTGGAAACACCATATATTTT
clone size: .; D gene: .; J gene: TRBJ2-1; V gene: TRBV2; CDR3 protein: CASRRGGNEQFF; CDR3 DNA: TGTGCCAGCAGGCGAGGCGGCAATGAGCAGTTCTTC
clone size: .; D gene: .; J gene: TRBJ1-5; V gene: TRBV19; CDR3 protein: CASSTLHGGQNQPQHF; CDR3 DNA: TGTGCCAGTAGTACCCTTCACGGAGGGCAGAATCAGCCCCAGCATTTT
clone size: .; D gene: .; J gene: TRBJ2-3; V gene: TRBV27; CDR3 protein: CASSLGDTSTDTQYF; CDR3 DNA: TGTGCCAGCAGCCTAGGGGACACTAGCACAGATACGCAGTATTTT
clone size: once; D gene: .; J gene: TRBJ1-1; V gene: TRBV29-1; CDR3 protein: CSVGAEAFF; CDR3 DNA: TGCAGCGTTGGAGCTGAAGCTTTCTTT
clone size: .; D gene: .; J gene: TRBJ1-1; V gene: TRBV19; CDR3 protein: CASSRDWGTNTEAFF; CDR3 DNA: TGTGCCAGTAGTAGAGACTGGGGCACGAACACTGAAGCTTTCTTT
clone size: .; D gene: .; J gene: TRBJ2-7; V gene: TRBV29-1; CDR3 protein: CSVELPSTRLRGQYF; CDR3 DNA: TGCAGCGTTGAGCTCCCGTCAACCCGATTGCGTGGGCAGTACTTC
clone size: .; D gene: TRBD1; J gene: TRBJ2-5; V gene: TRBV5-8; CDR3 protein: CASSPGQGGETQYF; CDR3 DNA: TGTGCCAGCAGCCCCGGACAGGGGGGAGAGACCCAGTACTTC
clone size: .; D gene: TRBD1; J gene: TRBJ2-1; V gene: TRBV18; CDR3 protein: CASSLRTGKTPSSYNEQFF; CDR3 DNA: TGTGCCAGCTCCTTACGGACAGGGAAAACTCCTAGCTCCTACAATGAGCAGTTCTTC
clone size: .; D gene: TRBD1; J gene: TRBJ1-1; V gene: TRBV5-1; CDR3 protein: CASSLEDRGNTEAFF; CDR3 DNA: TGCGCCAGCAGCTTGGAGGACAGGGGTAACACTGAAGCTTTCTTT
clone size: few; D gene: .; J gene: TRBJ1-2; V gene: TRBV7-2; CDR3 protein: CASSPDKDLWGYTF; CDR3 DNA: TGTGCCAGCAGCCCAGATAAGGACTTATGGGGCTACACCTTC
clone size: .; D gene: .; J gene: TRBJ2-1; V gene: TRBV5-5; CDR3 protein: CASSLWWGNNNEQFF; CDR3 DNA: TGTGCCAGCAGTCTTTGGTGGGGCAACAACAATGAGCAGTTCTTC
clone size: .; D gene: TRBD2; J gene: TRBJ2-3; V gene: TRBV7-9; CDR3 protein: CASSFPLAGEITDTQYF; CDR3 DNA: TGTGCCAGCAGCTTCCCCCTAGCGGGAGAAATTACAGATACGCAGTATTTT
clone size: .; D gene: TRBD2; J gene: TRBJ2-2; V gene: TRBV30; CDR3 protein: CAWSVWAGGTGELFF; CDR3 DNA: TGTGCCTGGAGTGTTTGGGCGGGAGGCACCGGGGAGCTGTTTTTT
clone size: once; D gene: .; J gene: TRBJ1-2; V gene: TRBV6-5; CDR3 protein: CASSKRDKDGYTF; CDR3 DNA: TGTGCCAGCAGTAAGCGGGACAAAGATGGCTACACCTTC
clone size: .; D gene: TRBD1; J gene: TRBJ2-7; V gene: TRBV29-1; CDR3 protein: CSARTGGYEQYF; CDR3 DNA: TGCAGCGCGAGGACAGGGGGCTACGAGCAGTACTTC
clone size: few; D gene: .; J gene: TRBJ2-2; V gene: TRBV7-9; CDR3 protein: CASSLLSPGVELFF; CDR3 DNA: TGTGCCAGCAGCTTATTGAGCCCGGGGGTGGAGCTGTTTTTT
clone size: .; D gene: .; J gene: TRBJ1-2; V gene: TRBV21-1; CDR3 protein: CASSKRQTNYGYTF; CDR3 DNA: TGTGCCAGCAGCAAAAGACAGACCAACTATGGCTACACCTTC
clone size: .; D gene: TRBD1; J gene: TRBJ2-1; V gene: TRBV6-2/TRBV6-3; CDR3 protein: CASSWDSFNEQFF; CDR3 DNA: TGTGCCAGCAGTTGGGACAGCTTCAATGAGCAGTTCTTC
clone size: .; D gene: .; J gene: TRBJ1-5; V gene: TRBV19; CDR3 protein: CASSINTGYSNQPQHF; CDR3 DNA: TGTGCCAGTAGTATAAATACAGGGTACAGCAATCAGCCCCAGCATTTT
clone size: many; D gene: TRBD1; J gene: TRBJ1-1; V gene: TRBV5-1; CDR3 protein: CASSLSQGVIEAFF; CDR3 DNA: TGCGCCAGCAGCTTGTCGCAGGGGGTTATTGAAGCTTTCTTT
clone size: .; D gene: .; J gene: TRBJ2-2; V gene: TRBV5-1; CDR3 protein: CASRSTSTGELFF; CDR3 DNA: TGCGCCAGCAGGTCTACTAGCACCGGGGAGCTGTTTTTT
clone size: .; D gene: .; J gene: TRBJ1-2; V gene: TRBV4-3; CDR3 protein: CASSQVRRTPARGYTF; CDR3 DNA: TGCGCCAGCAGCCAAGTGCGTCGGACACCCGCTCGAGGCTACACCTTC
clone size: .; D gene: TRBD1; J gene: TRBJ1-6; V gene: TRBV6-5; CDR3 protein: CACRRQGLNSPLHF; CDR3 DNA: TGTGCCTGCCGACGACAGGGATTAAATTCACCCCTCCACTTT